This is a list of T cell receptor beta chains from one sample in a study of blood T cells in healthy people across ages. TCRdb itself ran the 5' RACE reads through MiXCR, one entry per CDR3 protein. This table has about 1,800,000 distinct CDR3 sequences, roughly 27% appearing once. Sequencing was performed on blood. These receptors were obtained from a woman aged 30 to 39 in good health. Both conserved end residues are part of each CDR3. Fields, in order: D gene, V gene, clone size, J gene, CDR3 DNA, CDR3 protein. D genes are given only for firm matches. The size of a clone is reported for some rows only, either as once, few or many, or as a class for expanded clones.

TRBD2	TRBV12-3/TRBV12-4	-	TRBJ2-1	TGTGCCAGCAGAGACGGGACTAGCGGGTTTACCTACAATGAGCTGTTCTTC	CASRDGTSGFTYNELFF
-	TRBV4-1	-	TRBJ2-2	TGCGCCAGCAGCCAGGCTATCGGGCGACCCACCGGGGAGCTGTTTTTT	CASSQAIGRPTGELFF
TRBD1	TRBV12-3/TRBV12-4	-	TRBJ1-2	TGTGCCAGCAGCCGGGACAGGGCACGGGATGACTATGGCTACACCTTC	CASSRDRARDDYGYTF
-	TRBV20-1	many	TRBJ1-2	TGCAGTGCTACCAAGCCCCGGGGGTATGGCTACACCTTC	CSATKPRGYGYTF
-	TRBV5-1	many	TRBJ1-2	TGCGCCAGCAGCATGGGACTTCGCGTCGGTTATGGCTACACCTTC	CASSMGLRVGYGYTF
-	TRBV12-3/TRBV12-4	-	TRBJ1-2	TGTGCCAGCAGTTTACGCCCCTGGGGCTACACCTTC	CASSLRPWGYTF
-	TRBV30	many	TRBJ2-6	TGTGCGGGGGACTCCCCGTCTGGGGCCAACGTCCTGACTTTC	CAGDSPSGANVLTF
-	TRBV6-1	-	TRBJ1-1	TGTGCCAGCAGTCTGCGGGGTTCGGCTGAAGCTTTCTTT	CASSLRGSAEAFF
-	TRBV25-1	-	TRBJ2-1	TGTGCCAGCAGTGAATTGGGGTTAGGCTCGAATGAGCAGTTCTTC	CASSELGLGSNEQFF
TRBD1	TRBV20-1	once	TRBJ1-1	TGCAGTGTCCGGGACAGGGAGAGGATGAACACTGAAGCTTTCTTT	CSVRDRERMNTEAFF
TRBD1	TRBV27	-	TRBJ2-3	TGTGCCAGCAGTTTCCTACAGGGGGCGATTGCGCAGTATTTT	CASSFLQGAIAQYF
TRBD1	TRBV9	-	TRBJ2-5	TGTGCCAGCAGCAAGAACAGGGGAGAGGAGACCCAGTACTTC	CASSKNRGEETQYF
TRBD1	TRBV3-1	many	TRBJ1-4	TGTGCCAGCAGCCAAGGACAGGGGACTAATGAAAAACTGTTTTTT	CASSQGQGTNEKLFF
-	TRBV6-5	many	TRBJ2-5	TGTGCCAGCAGGACCCGGGACCCAACCGGGGAGACCCAGTACTTC	CASRTRDPTGETQYF
-	TRBV20-1	many	TRBJ2-7	TGCAGTGCTAGAGATAGGGACCCCTACGAGCAGTACTTC	CSARDRDPYEQYF
-	TRBV5-5	few	TRBJ1-6	TGTGCCAGCAGCCCCGAGGGGCGTAGAGCCCTCCACTTT	CASSPEGRRALHF
-	TRBV5-1	-	TRBJ1-6	TGCGCCAGCAACGAGTTTTTAGGACCCCTCCACTTT	CASNEFLGPLHF
-	TRBV5-6	-	TRBJ1-1	TGTGCCAGCAGAGCGGGGTTATACACTGAAGCTTTCTTT	CASRAGLYTEAFF
TRBD2	TRBV20-1	-	TRBJ2-1	TGCAGTGTTGACGGGACTAGCGGGAGCAATGAGCAGTTCTTC	CSVDGTSGSNEQFF
TRBD2	TRBV7-2	few	TRBJ2-1	TGTGCCAGCAGTCCTCGGGCTAGCGGGTACAATGAGCAGTTCTTC	CASSPRASGYNEQFF
-	TRBV5-1	many	TRBJ2-6	TGCGCCAGCAGCTTAGCCGCTAGTCTCGCTGGGGCCAACGTCCTGACTTTC	CASSLAASLAGANVLTF
-	TRBV6-6	few	TRBJ2-1	TGTGCCAGCACCTACGACGCTGTGAACAATGAGCAGTTCTTC	CASTYDAVNNEQFF
-	TRBV12-3/TRBV12-4	-	TRBJ1-2	TGTGCCAGCGAGGAGGGTGGTAACCGGGGCTGCACCTTC	CASEEGGNRGCTF
-	TRBV2	few	TRBJ1-2	TGTGCCAGCCTGATGCACGGCGGGGGTGGTGGCTACACCTTC	CASLMHGGGGGYTF
-	TRBV2	many	TRBJ2-5	TGTGCCAGCAAAGTCAGAGGGGCCGCAGAGACCCAGTACTTC	CASKVRGAAETQYF
TRBD1	TRBV5-1	few	TRBJ1-6	TGCGCCGGCAGAAGAGACAGGGGCGCTTCACCCCTCCACTTT	CAGRRDRGASPLHF
-	TRBV20-1	few	TRBJ1-2	TGCAGTGCTAGAGATGTGAGATTCTCTCACCTTGGCTACACCTTC	CSARDVRFSHLGYTF
-	TRBV9	-	TRBJ1-1	TGTGCCAGCAGCGTTACAGGGAGGCCTACTGAAGCTTTCTTT	CASSVTGRPTEAFF
-	TRBV6-5	-	TRBJ2-1	TGTGCCAGCAGTAGGAACCGGGTGCCAGCCCATGAGCAGTTCTTC	CASSRNRVPAHEQFF
-	TRBV28	-	TRBJ1-2	TGTGCCAGCCGAAGAGGGGGGCTTAAGGGCTACACCTTC	CASRRGGLKGYTF
TRBD2	TRBV12-3/TRBV12-4	-	TRBJ2-5	TGTGCCAGCATGGGCGGGGGGCCGCAAGAGACCCAGTACTTC	CASMGGGPQETQYF
-	TRBV27	-	TRBJ2-1	TGTGCCAGCAGTTGGGGGTCGGCCGGCAATGAGCAGTTCTTC	CASSWGSAGNEQFF
-	TRBV6-6	-	TRBJ2-1	TGTGCCAGCAGTAGCCCCTCGGGGAGCGGAAGCAATGAGCAGTTCTTC	CASSSPSGSGSNEQFF
-	TRBV20-1	few	TRBJ1-1	TGCAGTGCACTTCCGGGACAAAGGAACACTGAAGCTTTCTTT	CSALPGQRNTEAFF
-	TRBV12-3/TRBV12-4	-	TRBJ1-2	TGTGCCAGCACCCCCACTCCCATAACTGGGGGCTACACCTTC	CASTPTPITGGYTF
-	TRBV3-1	-	TRBJ1-5	TGTGCCAGCAGCCAAGTGATTGACGGCCAGCCCCAGCATTTT	CASSQVIDGQPQHF
TRBD1	TRBV10-2	-	TRBJ1-5	TGCGCCAGCAGTGCCGGGACAGGGGCATGGCGGCCCCAGCATTTT	CASSAGTGAWRPQHF
TRBD1	TRBV7-6	-	TRBJ2-7	TGTGCCAGCACCTCCGACAGGGGGACGGGCGAGCAGTACTTC	CASTSDRGTGEQYF
TRBD2	TRBV5-1	few	TRBJ2-7	TGCGCCAGCAGCCCACGAGCGGGGGGCCGCTACGAGCAGTACTTC	CASSPRAGGRYEQYF
TRBD2	TRBV9	-	TRBJ2-5	TGTGCCAGCAGCGTAGATCCTAGCGGGTACCAAGAGACCCAGTACTTC	CASSVDPSGYQETQYF
-	TRBV12-3/TRBV12-4	many	TRBJ1-6	TGTGCCAGCAGTTTGCGGGGCGGGTCACCCCTCCACTTT	CASSLRGGSPLHF
TRBD2	TRBV29-1	few	TRBJ2-2	TGCAGCGTACTTGGGGGGGCGAACACCGGGGAGCTGTTTTTT	CSVLGGANTGELFF
-	TRBV20-1	-	TRBJ1-2	TGCAGTGCTACCCGGGCAGATGGCTACACCTTC	CSATRADGYTF
-	TRBV30	few	TRBJ1-2	TGTGCTTATGGAGGGCGATTGTATGGCTACACCTTC	CAYGGRLYGYTF
-	TRBV14	-	TRBJ1-2	TGTGCCAGCAGCCAAGATAACAGGGTGGAGCGTGGCTACACCTTC	CASSQDNRVERGYTF
-	TRBV29-1	-	TRBJ2-3	TGCAGCGTTGGAGTCCTCACTAGCACAGATACGCAGTATTTT	CSVGVLTSTDTQYF
TRBD1	TRBV6-6	many	TRBJ2-7	TGTGCCAGCGCCTCCGGGACAGGGGGCGTTGCCTACGAGCAGTACTTC	CASASGTGGVAYEQYF
-	TRBV6-5	-	TRBJ1-2	TGTGCCAGCAGTCTGCGGGGAGCGGCACCCAACTATGGCTACACCTTC	CASSLRGAAPNYGYTF
TRBD1	TRBV12-5	-	TRBJ2-1	TGTGCTAGTGGTTGGACAGGGGGCGATGAGCAGTTCTTC	CASGWTGGDEQFF
TRBD2	TRBV12-3/TRBV12-4	-	TRBJ2-3	TGTGCCAGCAGTCCAGGGACTAGCGGGAGGGCGACAGATACGCAGTATTTT	CASSPGTSGRATDTQYF
TRBD1	TRBV12-3/TRBV12-4	many	TRBJ2-6	TGTGCCAGCAGTCCAGGACCGGGACAGGGGGGACCTGGGGCCAACGTCCTGACTTTC	CASSPGPGQGGPGANVLTF
-	TRBV6-5	few	TRBJ1-1	TGTGCCACCATGGCCCTGAACAGGGTCCGAGCTTTCTTT	CATMALNRVRAFF
-	TRBV28	few	TRBJ1-6	TGTGCCAGCAGCAGGACAGTCCCGTATAATTCGCCCCTCCACTTT	CASSRTVPYNSPLHF
-	TRBV2	few	TRBJ2-7	TGTGCCAGCGGATTTCTCCAGGGAAACTACGAGCAGTACTTC	CASGFLQGNYEQYF
-	TRBV10-2	-	TRBJ1-1	TGCGCCAGCAGTGGGGGTCGGGAGAACACTGAAGCTTTCTTT	CASSGGRENTEAFF